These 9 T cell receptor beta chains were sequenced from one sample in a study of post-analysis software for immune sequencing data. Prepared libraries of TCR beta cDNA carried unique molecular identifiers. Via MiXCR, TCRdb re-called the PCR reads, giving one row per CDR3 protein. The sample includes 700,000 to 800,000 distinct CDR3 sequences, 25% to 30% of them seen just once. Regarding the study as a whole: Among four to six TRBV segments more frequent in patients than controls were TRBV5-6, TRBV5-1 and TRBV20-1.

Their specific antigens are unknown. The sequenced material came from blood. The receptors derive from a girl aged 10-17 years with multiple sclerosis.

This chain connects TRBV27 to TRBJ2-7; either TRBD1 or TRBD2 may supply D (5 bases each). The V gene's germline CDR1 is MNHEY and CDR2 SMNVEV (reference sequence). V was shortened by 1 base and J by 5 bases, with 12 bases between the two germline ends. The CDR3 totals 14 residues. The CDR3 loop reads CASSLLPGSDEQYF. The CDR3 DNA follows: TGTGCCAGCAGTTTATTGCCAGGGAGTGACGAGCAGTACTTC.

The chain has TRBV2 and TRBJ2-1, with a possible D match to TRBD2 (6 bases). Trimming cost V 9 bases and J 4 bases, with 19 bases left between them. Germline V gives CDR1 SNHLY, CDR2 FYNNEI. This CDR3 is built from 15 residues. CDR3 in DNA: TGTGCCAGTGGCGAAACGGGACTGCCGTACAATGAGCAGTTCTTC. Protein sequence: CASGETGLPYNEQFF.

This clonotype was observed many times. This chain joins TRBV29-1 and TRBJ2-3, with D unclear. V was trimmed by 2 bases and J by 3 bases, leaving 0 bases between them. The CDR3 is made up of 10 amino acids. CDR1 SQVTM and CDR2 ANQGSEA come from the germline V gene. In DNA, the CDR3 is TGCAGCGTTGAAACAGATACGCAGTATTTT. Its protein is CSVETDTQYF.

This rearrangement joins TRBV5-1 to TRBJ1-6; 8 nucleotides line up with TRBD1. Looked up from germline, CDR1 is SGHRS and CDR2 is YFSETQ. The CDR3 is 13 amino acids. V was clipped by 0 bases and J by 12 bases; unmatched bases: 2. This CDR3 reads CASSLVQGGPLHF. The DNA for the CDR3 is TGCGCCAGCAGCTTGGTACAGGGGGGACCCCTCCACTTT.

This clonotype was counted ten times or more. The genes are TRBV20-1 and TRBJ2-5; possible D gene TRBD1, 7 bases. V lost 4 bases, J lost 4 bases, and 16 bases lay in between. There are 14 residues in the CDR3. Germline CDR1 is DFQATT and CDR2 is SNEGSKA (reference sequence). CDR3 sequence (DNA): TGCAGTGCTATTCCCAACAGGGGAGGAGAGACCCAGTACTTC. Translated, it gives CSAIPNRGGETQYF.

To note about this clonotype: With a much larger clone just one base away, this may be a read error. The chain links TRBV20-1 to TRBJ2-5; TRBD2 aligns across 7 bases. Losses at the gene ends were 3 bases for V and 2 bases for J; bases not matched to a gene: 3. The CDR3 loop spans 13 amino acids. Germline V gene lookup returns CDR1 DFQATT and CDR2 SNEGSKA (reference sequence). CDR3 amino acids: CSASGRWQETQYF. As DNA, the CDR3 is TGCAGTGCTAGCGGGAGGTGGCAAGAGACCCAGTACTTC.

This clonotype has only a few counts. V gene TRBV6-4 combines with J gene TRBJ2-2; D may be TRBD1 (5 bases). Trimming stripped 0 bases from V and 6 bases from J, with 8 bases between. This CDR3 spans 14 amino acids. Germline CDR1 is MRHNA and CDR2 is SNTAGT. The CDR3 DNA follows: TGTGCCAGCAGTGACTCCCAGGGTGCCGGGGAGCTGTTTTTT. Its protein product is CASSDSQGAGELFF.

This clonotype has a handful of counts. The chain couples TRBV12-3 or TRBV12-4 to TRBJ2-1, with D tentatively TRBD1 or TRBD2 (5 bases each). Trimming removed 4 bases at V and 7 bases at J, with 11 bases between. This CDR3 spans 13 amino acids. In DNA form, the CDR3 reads TGTGCCAGCAGTTCCCTTTGGGGGAATGAGCAGTTCTTC. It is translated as CASSSLWGNEQFF.

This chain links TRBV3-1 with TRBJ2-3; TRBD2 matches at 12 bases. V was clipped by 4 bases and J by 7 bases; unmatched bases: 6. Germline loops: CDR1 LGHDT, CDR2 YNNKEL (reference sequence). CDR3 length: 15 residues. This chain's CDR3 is CASSPTSGGRNTQYF. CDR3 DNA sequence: TGTGCCAGCAGCCCGACTAGCGGGGGAAGAAATACGCAGTATTTT.